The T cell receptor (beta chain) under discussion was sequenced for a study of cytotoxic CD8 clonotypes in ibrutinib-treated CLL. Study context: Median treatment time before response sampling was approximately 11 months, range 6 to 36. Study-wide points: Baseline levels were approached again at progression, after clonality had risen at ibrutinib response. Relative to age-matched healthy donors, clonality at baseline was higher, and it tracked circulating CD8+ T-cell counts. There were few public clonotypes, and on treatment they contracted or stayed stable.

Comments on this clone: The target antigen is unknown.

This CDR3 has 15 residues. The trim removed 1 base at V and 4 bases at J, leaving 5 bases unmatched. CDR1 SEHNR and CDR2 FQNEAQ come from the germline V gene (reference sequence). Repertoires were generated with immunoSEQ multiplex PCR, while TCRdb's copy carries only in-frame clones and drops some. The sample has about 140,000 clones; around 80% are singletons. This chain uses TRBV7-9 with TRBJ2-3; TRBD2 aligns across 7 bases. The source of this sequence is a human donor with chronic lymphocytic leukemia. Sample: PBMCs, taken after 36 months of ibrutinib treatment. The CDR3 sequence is CASSLVPGRADTQYF. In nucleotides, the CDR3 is TGTGCCAGCAGCTTAGTACCAGGGAGGGCAGATACGCAGTATTTT.